The 18 T cell receptor beta chains reported below all come from one sample, sequenced in a study of blood T cell repertoires in COVID-19. Method: immunoSEQ multiplex PCR; TCRdb's copy keeps in-frame clones and lacks some. This sample has over 150,000 clones, with roughly 91% found just once. The specimen sequenced was peripheral blood. The receptors shown here come from a man aged 50-60 years who had recovered from COVID-19.

The V call is TRBV10-3, the J call TRBJ1-1, with a tentative D call TRBD1 (5 bases). Germline CDR1 ENHRY, CDR2 SYGVKD. The length of the CDR3 is 16 residues. With 0 bases removed from V and 6 bases from J, the gap between germline ends came to 17 bases. CDR3 bases: TGTGCCATCAGTGAGTCGATTGGGACCGGGGGTGCTGAAGCTTTCTTT. Residues: CAISESIGTGGAEAFF.

V and J are TRBV6-5 and TRBJ2-3, with 10 bases fitting TRBD1. The ends lost 4 bases at V and 2 bases at J; junction bases unmatched: 6. The V gene's germline CDR1 is MNHEY and CDR2 SVGAGI. This CDR3 region has 16 residues. DNA for the CDR3: TGTGCCAGCAGTTCCGGACAGGGGGTTTACACAGATACGCAGTATTTT. Its translation is CASSSGQGVYTDTQYF.

In its sample, this clone was seen a few times. J is TRBJ2-7 and V is TRBV25-1; 11 bases are shared with TRBD2. V lost 4 bases to trimming and J lost 5 bases; unmatched junction nucleotides: 4. Germline CDR1 MGHDK, CDR2 SYGVNS. The CDR3 contains 14 residues. The CDR3 DNA reads as TGTGCCAGCAGTGGTAGCGGGAGGGCTCACGAGCAGTACTTC. This encodes CASSGSGRAHEQYF.

The V gene is TRBV29-1, the J gene TRBJ1-5, with D perhaps matching TRBD1 (6 bases). Germline V gene sequence: CDR1 SQVTM, CDR2 ANQGSEA. The CDR3 is made up of 16 amino acids. With 4 bases removed from V and 0 bases from J, the gap between germline ends came to 16 bases. CDR3 sequence reads: CSVGVGHQGSNQPQHF. In nucleotides, the CDR3 is TGCAGCGTTGGGGTGGGACATCAAGGTAGCAATCAGCCCCAGCATTTT.

The chain recombines TRBV5-1 with TRBJ2-7, with D tentatively TRBD1 (5 bases). The length of the CDR3 is 14 residues. Trimming took off 9 bases at V and 0 bases at J, with 16 bases between the two ends. Germline CDR1 and CDR2: SGHRS and YFSETQ. The CDR3 loop is CATPIQVDSYEQYF. The CDR3 DNA is TGCGCCACCCCAATACAGGTAGACTCCTACGAGCAGTACTTC.

The V and J genes are TRBV7-3 and TRBJ2-1; the match to TRBD2 covers 15 bases. CDR3 length: 18 amino acids. CDR1 and CDR2 (germline): SGHTA, FQGTGA. Losses at the gene ends were 4 bases for V and 6 bases for J; bases not matched to a gene: 10. The CDR3 nucleotides are TGTGCCAGCAGCTCCCCGGGACTAGCGGGAGGACGGGGCAATGAGCAGTTCTTC. Its translation is CASSSPGLAGGRGNEQFF.

The chain employs TRBV6-4 and TRBJ1-4; 7 nucleotides agree with TRBD1. CDR3 length equals 14 residues. The germline gives CDR1 MRHNA, CDR2 SNTAGT. V gave up 7 bases and J gave up 6 bases; unmatched junction bases: 8. This CDR3 is CASILQGTDEKLFF. The CDR3 DNA sequence: TGTGCCAGCATTTTACAGGGGACGGATGAAAAACTGTTTTTT.

This clone was detected once. The chain uses TRBV5-6 and TRBJ2-7; 10 positions agree with TRBD2. The CDR3 is 17 amino acids. Germline V gives CDR1 SGHDT, CDR2 YYEEEE. With 5 bases clipped from V and 6 bases from J, the junction kept 17 bases outside the gene matches. CDR3 nucleotides: TGTGCCAGCAGACCTGGAGGGCTAGCGGGAGTAAAGGGCGAGCAGTACTTC. Protein: CASRPGGLAGVKGEQYF.

The CDR3: CAQAVDRGNSDTQYF. The CDR3 DNA reads TGTGCTCAAGCAGTAGACAGGGGGAACTCAGATACGCAGTATTTT. The chain uses TRBV27 and TRBJ2-3; 9 bases line up with TRBD1. CDR1 MNHEY and CDR2 SMNVEV come from the germline V gene (reference sequence). This CDR3 is 15 amino acids long.

The V gene is TRBV11-2, the J gene TRBJ2-7, with 7 positions matching TRBD1. This CDR3 contains 12 residues. CDR1 is SGHAT, CDR2 FQNNGV, per germline. Trimming cost V 5 bases and J 5 bases; bases outside gene matches: 3. Here the CDR3 DNA reads TGTGCCAGCAGCAAACAGGGGAACGAGCAGTACTTC. Its protein product is CASSKQGNEQYF.

V gene TRBV7-2 combines with J gene TRBJ1-5, with 10 bases that match TRBD1. The V gene's germline CDR1 is SGHTA and CDR2 FQGNSA. The CDR3 has 16 residues. V was pared by 3 bases and J by 4 bases, with 6 bases of the junction left unmatched. This CDR3 reads CASSFRQGALNQPQHF. CDR3 DNA sequence: TGTGCCAGCAGCTTTAGACAGGGGGCGCTGAATCAGCCCCAGCATTTT.

The gene calls are TRBV6-6 and TRBJ1-1; a possible D gene is TRBD1 (5 bases). CDR1 is MNHNY, CDR2 SVGAGI, per germline (reference sequence). CDR3 length equals 14 residues. Between the trimmed V and J ends, which lost 2 bases and 3 bases, there was a span of 10 bases. CDR3 in DNA: TGTGCCAGCAGTTACCTACAGGTAGACACTGAAGCTTTCTTT. This translates into CASSYLQVDTEAFF.

This clone appeared once. This chain joins TRBV5-4 and TRBJ1-2; D gene unclear. Trimming took 0 bases from V and 4 from J, leaving 10 bases between them. This CDR3 is 14 amino acids long. The germline V gene has CDR1 SGHNT and CDR2 YYREEE (reference sequence). The CDR3 reads CASSLDANSYGYTF. As DNA, the CDR3 is TGTGCCAGCAGCTTGGATGCAAATAGCTATGGCTACACCTTC.

This chain joins TRBV11-2 and TRBJ2-5, with 9 bases identical to TRBD1. V lost 5 bases to trimming and J lost 7 bases; unmatched junction nucleotides: 5. Germline V gene sequence: CDR1 SGHAT, CDR2 FQNNGV. The CDR3 runs 13 residues. This CDR3 reads CASSPGQGRTQYF. The CDR3 nucleotides read TGTGCCAGCAGCCCAGGACAGGGGAGGACCCAGTACTTC.

As DNA, the CDR3 is TGTGCCAGTAGTGTACAGGGGTGGGAAAAACTGTTTTTT. Its translation: CASSVQGWEKLFF. V gene TRBV19 combines with J gene TRBJ1-4, with 7 nucleotides matching TRBD1. Germline trimming cut 5 bases from V and 8 bases from J; bases unmatched to any gene: 5. Germline V CDR1 and CDR2: LNHDA, SQIVND (reference sequence). The CDR3 extends over 13 amino acids.

The chain combines TRBV19 with TRBJ1-4, with D possibly matching TRBD1 (5 bases). V lost 7 bases and J 0 bases, leaving 12 bases between the germline ends. Germline assignment: CDR1 LNHDA and CDR2 SQIVND (reference sequence). This CDR3 comprises 15 residues. The CDR3 DNA reads TGTGCCAGTACCAAGGGGAAGGCAACTAATGAAAAACTGTTTTTT. As protein: CASTKGKATNEKLFF.

This clone was detected only once. The chain employs TRBV5-1 and TRBJ2-1; D might be TRBD2 (6 bases). From germline, CDR1 is SGHRS and CDR2 YFSETQ. V lost 4 bases, J lost 2 bases, and 13 bases lay in between. The CDR3 extends over 15 amino acids. CDR3 sequence reads: CASSPRLAPYNEQFF. The CDR3 region has the DNA TGCGCCAGCAGCCCGAGGCTAGCGCCCTACAATGAGCAGTTCTTC.

The chain combines TRBV2 with TRBJ1-4; D is unresolved. With 8 bases removed from V and 1 base from J, the gap between germline ends came to 17 bases. Per germline, CDR1 SNHLY and CDR2 FYNNEI. This CDR3 contains 16 residues. CDR3: CASSLAIGGTNEKLFF. CDR3 nucleotides: TGTGCCAGCTCCCTGGCGATCGGAGGAACTAATGAAAAACTGTTTTTT. Combining the CDR3 with reference TRBV2 and TRBJ1-4 gives the whole variable domain EPEVTQTPSHQVTQMGQEVILRCVPISNHLYFYWYRQILGQKVEFLVSFYNNEISEKSEIFDDQFSVERPDGSNFTLKIRSTKLEDSAMYFCASSLAIGGTNEKLFFGSGTQLSVL.